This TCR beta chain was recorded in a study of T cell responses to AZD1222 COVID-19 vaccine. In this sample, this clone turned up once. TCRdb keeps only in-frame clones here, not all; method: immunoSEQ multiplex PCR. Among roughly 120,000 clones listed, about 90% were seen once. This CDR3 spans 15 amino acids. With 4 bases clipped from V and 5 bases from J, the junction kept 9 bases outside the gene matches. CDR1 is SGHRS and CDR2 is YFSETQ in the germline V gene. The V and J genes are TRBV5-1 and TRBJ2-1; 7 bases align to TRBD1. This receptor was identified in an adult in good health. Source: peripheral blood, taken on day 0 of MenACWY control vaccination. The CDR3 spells CASSTLGDSNNEQFF. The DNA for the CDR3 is TGCGCCAGCAGCACCCTCGGGGACAGTAACAATGAGCAGTTCTTC. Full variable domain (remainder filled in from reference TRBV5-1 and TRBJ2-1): KAGVTQTPRYLIKTRGQQVTLSCSPISGHRSVSWYQQTPGQGLQFLFEYFSETQRNKGNFPGRFSGRQFSNSRSEMNVSTLELGDSALYLCASSTLGDSNNEQFFGPGTRLTVL.